A single sample is the source of the 30 T cell receptor beta chains below, sequenced in a study of T cells after yellow fever vaccination. MiXCR was run by TCRdb on the 5' RACE reads, yielding one entry per CDR3 protein. The data hold 200,000 to 300,000 distinct CDR3 sequences, with 10% to 15% observed a single time. The source was CD4+ T cells sorted from PBMCs, collected 45 days after the yellow fever booster vaccination. These receptors were taken from a man under 40 who received the YFV17D yellow fever vaccine.

This rearrangement joins TRBV5-1 to TRBJ2-7; D unresolved. The CDR3 is 16 residues long. V was pared by 4 bases and J by 0 bases, with 17 bases between. Germline lookup yields CDR1 SGHRS and CDR2 YFSETQ. CDR3 DNA: TGCGCCAGCAGCCTTAAGGACGGAATCAGCTCCTACGAGCAGTACTTC. Translation: CASSLKDGISSYEQYF.

A few counts support this clonotype. The rearrangement links TRBV7-2 to TRBJ2-1; D unclear. The CDR3 runs 13 residues. Germline V gene lookup returns CDR1 SGHTA and CDR2 FQGNSA. V was clipped by 5 bases and J by 8 bases, with 13 bases between them. The CDR3 nucleotides read TGTGCCAGCAGCACGCCCCTAATCTATGAGCAGTTCTTC. It codes for CASSTPLIYEQFF. Complete variable domain (other parts from reference TRBV7-2 and TRBJ2-1): GAGVSQSPSNKVTEKGKDVELRCDPISGHTALYWYRQSLGQGLEFLIYFQGNSAPDKSGLPSDRFSAERTGGSVSTLTIQRTQQEDSAVYLCASSTPLIYEQFFGPGTRLTVL.

This clonotype was seen only a few times. The chain has TRBV2 and TRBJ2-7, with D unclear. Trimming removed 7 bases at V and 4 bases at J, with 14 bases between. The CDR3 is 13 amino acids. Germline V gives CDR1 SNHLY, CDR2 FYNNEI. This chain's CDR3 is CASTDWRGYEQYF. The DNA of the CDR3 is TGTGCCAGCACTGATTGGAGAGGTTACGAGCAGTACTTC.

The V gene is TRBV27, the J gene TRBJ2-1, with D perhaps matching TRBD2 (6 bases). This CDR3 is built from 16 residues. Trimming stripped 5 bases from V and 3 bases from J, with 17 bases between. CDR1 is MNHEY, CDR2 SMNVEV, per germline (reference sequence). CDR3 in DNA: TGTGCCAGCAGTGCCGGGAGTGCTAAGCTCTACAATGAGCAGTTCTTC. It is translated as CASSAGSAKLYNEQFF.

This clonotype was counted between two and nine times. The chain carries TRBV28 and TRBJ2-7, with D possibly being TRBD2 (6 bases). Germline V lookup: CDR1 MDHEN, CDR2 SYDVKM. V was clipped by 5 bases and J by 0 bases, with 14 bases between them. This CDR3 spans 15 amino acids. CDR3: CASSGLGLHSYEQYF. DNA of the CDR3: TGTGCCAGCAGTGGGTTGGGACTGCACTCCTACGAGCAGTACTTC. Full variable domain (remainder filled in from reference TRBV28 and TRBJ2-7): DVKVTQSSRYLVKRTGEKVFLECVQDMDHENMFWYRQDPGLGLRLIYFSYDVKMKEKGDIPEGYSVSREKKERFSLILESASTNQTSMYLCASSGLGLHSYEQYFGPGTRLTVT.

This clonotype was counted only a few times. This chain joins TRBV18 and TRBJ2-7; TRBD2 might be the D (5 bases). The CDR3 runs 13 residues. V lost 3 bases, J lost 3 bases, and 9 bases lay in between. Germline loops: CDR1 KGHSH, CDR2 LQKENI. In DNA form, the CDR3 reads TGTGCCAGCTCACCGGGTGCGGGCTACGAGCAGTACTTC. Amino acid sequence: CASSPGAGYEQYF.

The sample holds a few counts of this clonotype. The chain carries TRBV21-1 and TRBJ2-5; the tabulated D call, TRBD2, remains unverified against the DNA. TRBV21-1 is annotated as a pseudogene. The CDR3 sequence is 15 residues long. The CDR3 sequence: CASSSTRDSQETQYF. The CDR3 coding sequence is TGTGCCAGCAGCAGCACCCGGGACTCGCAAGAGACCCAGTACTTC.

The table lists this clonotype with many counts. The rearrangement links TRBV7-2 to TRBJ1-4, with D possibly being TRBD1 (5 bases). This CDR3 spans 15 amino acids. V lost 5 bases, J lost 7 bases, and 17 bases lay in between. Germline CDR1 SGHTA, CDR2 FQGNSA. The CDR3 spells CASSVQGGWAEKLFF. The DNA of the CDR3 is TGTGCCAGCAGCGTTCAGGGTGGCTGGGCTGAAAAACTGTTTTTT.

The chain is built from TRBV5-1 and TRBJ2-1; D remains ambiguous. Deletions cut 5 bases from V and 5 bases from J, with 20 bases between. Germline V CDR1 and CDR2: SGHRS, YFSETQ. The CDR3 loop spans 16 amino acids. The CDR3 DNA follows: TGCGCCAGCAGGCTGGGCCTAGTCCAGAACAACAATGAGCAGTTCTTC. The encoded protein is CASRLGLVQNNNEQFF. Complete variable domain (other parts from reference TRBV5-1 and TRBJ2-1): KAGVTQTPRYLIKTRGQQVTLSCSPISGHRSVSWYQQTPGQGLQFLFEYFSETQRNKGNFPGRFSGRQFSNSRSEMNVSTLELGDSALYLCASRLGLVQNNNEQFFGPGTRLTVL.

This clonotype has ten or more counts. CDR3 amino acids: CASSQDRVSVNIQYF. The CDR3 DNA follows: TGCGCCAGCAGCCAGGACCGGGTATCTGTAAACATTCAGTACTTC. The chain is built from TRBV4-3 and TRBJ2-4; D unresolved. Germline loops: CDR1 LGHNA, CDR2 YSLEER. CDR3 length: 15 residues. Deletions cut 3 bases from V and 6 bases from J, with 15 bases between.

This clonotype turned up a few times. V gene TRBV24-1 combines with J gene TRBJ2-1, with a possible D match to TRBD2 (6 bases). Germline-derived CDR1 and CDR2 are KGHDR and SFDVKD. The CDR3 spans 17 residues. Trimming took off 4 bases at V and 3 bases at J, with 18 bases between the two ends. The CDR3 DNA reads TGTGCCACCAGTGACCCCGGCGGGGCAGGAGTCTACAATGAGCAGTTCTTC. Its protein is CATSDPGGAGVYNEQFF.

This clonotype was found a few times. The gene calls are TRBV7-9 and TRBJ1-1; 8 positions agree with TRBD1. V was pared by 2 bases and J by 0 bases, with 2 bases of the junction left unmatched. This CDR3 is 15 amino acids long. Germline CDR1 and CDR2: SEHNR and FQNEAQ (reference sequence). CDR3 residues: CASSLTGGVNTEAFF. The CDR3 DNA sequence: TGTGCCAGCAGCTTAACAGGGGGGGTGAACACTGAAGCTTTCTTT.

This clonotype was seen many times. The V gene is TRBV7-2, the J gene TRBJ2-7, with 10 nucleotides matching TRBD2. The trim removed 4 bases at V and 3 bases at J, leaving 6 bases unmatched. The CDR3 has 15 amino acids. In germline, CDR1 is SGHTA, CDR2 FQGNSA. CDR3 loop: CASSSASGSRYEQYF. The CDR3 DNA sequence: TGTGCCAGCAGCTCCGCTAGCGGGAGTCGCTACGAGCAGTACTTC. The entire variable domain, with the rest obtained from reference TRBV7-2 and TRBJ2-7, is as follows: GAGVSQSPSNKVTEKGKDVELRCDPISGHTALYWYRQSLGQGLEFLIYFQGNSAPDKSGLPSDRFSAERTGGSVSTLTIQRTQQEDSAVYLCASSSASGSRYEQYFGPGTRLTVT.

In nucleotides, the CDR3 is TGTGCCAGTAGTGTCGGGACAGGGGGCATCCAACCCCACACTGAAGCTTTCTTT. It specifies CASSVGTGGIQPHTEAFF. V and J are TRBV19 and TRBJ1-1; 12 bases agree with TRBD1. Germline lookup yields CDR1 LNHDA and CDR2 SQIVND (reference sequence). V gave up 5 bases and J gave up 3 bases; unmatched junction bases: 13. The CDR3 covers 18 residues.

The chain uses TRBV11-3 and TRBJ2-2; 7 bases agree with TRBD2. Germline V gene sequence: CDR1 SGHNT, CDR2 YENEEA. V lost 3 bases, J lost 5 bases, and 6 bases stayed unmatched. The CDR3 runs to 15 residues. The CDR3: CASSFTGGETGELFF. CDR3 nucleotide sequence: TGTGCCAGCAGCTTTACGGGAGGCGAAACCGGGGAGCTGTTTTTT.

This clonotype was counted only a few times. The CDR3 DNA follows: TGCAGTGCTAGAAGCGGGGCAGGGGGAAGAGAGACCCAGTACTTC. Its protein product is CSARSGAGGRETQYF. The rearrangement uses TRBV20-1 and TRBJ2-5; the D gene could be TRBD1 or TRBD2 (7 bases each). This CDR3 spans 15 amino acids. The germline gives CDR1 DFQATT, CDR2 SNEGSKA (reference sequence). V lost 2 bases, J lost 4 bases, and 17 bases lay in between.

This chain links TRBV12-3 or TRBV12-4 with TRBJ2-6; D remains unclear. V lost 6 bases and J lost 3, with 9 bases in between. This CDR3 is built from 14 residues. The CDR3 DNA follows: TGTGCCAGCAGACCAGCCGTTGGGGCCAACGTCCTGACTTTC. Translation gives CASRPAVGANVLTF.

This clonotype was detected a few times. The chain couples TRBV7-9 to TRBJ2-7; D is possibly TRBD2 (5 bases). Germline CDR1 SEHNR, CDR2 FQNEAQ (reference sequence). This CDR3 has 12 amino acids. The V end was cut by 5 bases, the J end by 5 bases, with 10 bases between. CDR3 sequence reads: CASSITRDEQYF. DNA for the CDR3: TGTGCCAGCAGCATTACTAGAGACGAGCAGTACTTC.

The V call is TRBV5-1, the J call TRBJ1-1; 7 nucleotides agree with TRBD1. The CDR3 has 13 amino acids. V was pared by 4 bases and J by 5 bases, with 5 bases of the junction left unmatched. From germline, CDR1 is SGHRS and CDR2 YFSETQ. The CDR3 bases are TGCGCCAGCAGCCCGGAGGGGGCTACTGAAGCTTTCTTT. Protein product: CASSPEGATEAFF.

The chain uses TRBV27 and TRBJ2-7; TRBD1 aligns across 9 bases. The CDR3 is 15 amino acids. Germline CDR1 is MNHEY and CDR2 is SMNVEV (reference sequence). V dropped 6 bases and J dropped 3; count of bases not matched to a gene: 9. The CDR3 region is CASSHKVGQGYEQYF. The CDR3 DNA follows: TGTGCCAGCAGCCATAAGGTGGGACAGGGCTACGAGCAGTACTTC.

The J gene is TRBJ2-5, the V gene TRBV18, with a possible D match to TRBD1 (6 bases). The CDR3 sequence is 13 residues long. CDR1 is KGHSH and CDR2 is LQKENI in the germline V gene. With 3 bases removed from V and 5 bases from J, the gap between germline ends came to 10 bases. The chain's CDR3 is CASSPGAAETQYF. In nucleotides, the CDR3 is TGTGCCAGCTCACCGGGGGCGGCGGAGACCCAGTACTTC.

The rearrangement links TRBV18 to TRBJ2-5; 13 bases fit TRBD2. After removal of 6 bases from V and 5 bases from J, the junction contained 12 bases not matched to a gene. Per germline, CDR1 KGHSH and CDR2 LQKENI. The CDR3 is made up of 17 amino acids. CDR3 in DNA: TGTGCCAGCTCCAGAGGACTAGCGGGGGCCCTCGAGGAGACCCAGTACTTC. Encoded protein: CASSRGLAGALEETQYF.

This clonotype occurred many times. This rearrangement joins TRBV20-1 to TRBJ2-7; D perhaps matches TRBD2 (5 bases). The CDR3 runs to 13 residues. The V gene lost 5 bases and the J gene lost 0 bases, with 11 bases spanning the gap. From germline, CDR1 is DFQATT and CDR2 SNEGSKA (reference sequence). DNA for the CDR3: TGCAGTGCTGCAGGACTGATCTCCTACGAGCAGTACTTC. It specifies CSAAGLISYEQYF.

This clonotype has more than one count but fewer than ten. This chain joins TRBV4-2 and TRBJ1-2, with a tentative D call TRBD1 (6 bases). Germline V gene lookup returns CDR1 LGHNA and CDR2 YNFKEQ. CDR3 length: 14 amino acids. Between the trimmed V and J ends, which lost 0 bases and 7 bases, there was a span of 12 bases. CDR3 sequence (DNA): TGTGCCAGCAGCCAAGACGGACAGCTCACTGGCTACACCTTC. Translation gives CASSQDGQLTGYTF.

The V call is TRBV20-1, the J call TRBJ2-5; the D is unclear. The V end lost 5 bases, the J end lost 2 bases, and 6 bases lay between the germline ends. Germline V gene data show CDR1 as DFQATT and CDR2 as SNEGSKA (reference sequence). The CDR3 spans 11 residues. The CDR3: CSADPQETQYF. Here the CDR3 DNA reads TGCAGTGCTGATCCTCAAGAGACCCAGTACTTC.

The chain has TRBV18 and TRBJ2-7; the D is unclear. Germline loops: CDR1 KGHSH, CDR2 LQKENI. V shed 2 bases and J shed 6 bases, with 5 bases lying between them. This CDR3 has 11 residues. The CDR3 sequence is CASSPRVEQYF. The CDR3, as DNA: TGTGCCAGCTCACCAAGGGTCGAGCAGTACTTC.

This chain joins TRBV13 and TRBJ2-5; TRBD2 agrees at 9 bases. Germline V gene sequence: CDR1 PRHDT, CDR2 FYEKMQ (reference sequence). The CDR3 consists of 16 residues. Losses at the gene ends were 1 base for V and 5 bases for J; bases not matched to a gene: 8. Here the CDR3 DNA reads TGTGCCAGCAGCTTAGCCAGCGGGAGGAGCGGGGAGACCCAGTACTTC. Amino acids: CASSLASGRSGETQYF. Full variable domain (missing parts from reference TRBV13 and TRBJ2-5): AAGVIQSPRHLIKEKRETATLKCYPIPRHDTVYWYQQGPGQDPQFLISFYEKMQSDKGSIPDRFSAQQFSDYHSELNMSSLELGDSALYFCASSLASGRSGETQYFGPGTRLLVL.

This clonotype was recorded a few times. This sequence joins TRBV7-6 and TRBJ2-5; possibly TRBD1 for D (5 bases). Germline values: CDR1 SGHVS, CDR2 FNYEAQ. CDR3 size: 14 residues. Trimming took off 0 bases at V and 5 bases at J, with 10 bases between the two ends. The CDR3 DNA is TGTGCCAGCAGCTTAGCGTCAGGGTATGAGACCCAGTACTTC. Its protein is CASSLASGYETQYF.

The sample holds a few counts of this clonotype. The CDR3 DNA follows: TGTGCCTGCGTGGGACAGCTAAAGACTAGCCTTTCCTACAATGAGCAGTTCTTC. Translated, it gives CACVGQLKTSLSYNEQFF. The rearrangement joins TRBV30 to TRBJ2-1; the D call may be TRBD1 or TRBD2 (7 bases each). Germline loops: CDR1 GTSNPN, CDR2 SVGIG (reference sequence). V lost 6 bases, J lost 1 base, and 25 bases lay in between. There are 18 residues in the CDR3.

This clonotype occurred a few times. This chain connects TRBV6-5 to TRBJ2-7; weak D call: TRBD2 (6 bases). V dropped 5 bases and J dropped 2 bases, with 13 bases sitting between them. Germline loops: CDR1 MNHEY, CDR2 SVGAGI. The CDR3 consists of 14 residues. The CDR3: CASSPSAGPYEQYF. CDR3 sequence (DNA): TGTGCCAGCAGTCCCTCGGCGGGACCCTACGAGCAGTACTTC.